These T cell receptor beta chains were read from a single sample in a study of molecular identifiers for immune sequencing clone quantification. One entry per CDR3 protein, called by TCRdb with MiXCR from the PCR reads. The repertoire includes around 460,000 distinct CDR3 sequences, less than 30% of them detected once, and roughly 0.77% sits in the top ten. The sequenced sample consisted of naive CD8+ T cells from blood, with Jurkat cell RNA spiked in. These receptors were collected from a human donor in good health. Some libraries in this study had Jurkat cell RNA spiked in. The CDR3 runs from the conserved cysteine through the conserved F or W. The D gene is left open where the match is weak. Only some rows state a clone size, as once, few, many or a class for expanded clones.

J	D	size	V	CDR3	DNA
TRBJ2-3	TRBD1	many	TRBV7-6	CASSLGPTGQGADTQYF	TGTGCCAGCAGCTTGGGCCCAACGGGACAGGGAGCAGATACGCAGTATTTT
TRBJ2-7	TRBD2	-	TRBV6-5	CASSPYSGGHSYEQYF	TGTGCCAGCAGTCCTTATAGCGGGGGGCACTCCTACGAGCAGTACTTC
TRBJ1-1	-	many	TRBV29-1	CSVEDPRGTEAFF	TGCAGCGTTGAAGATCCACGGGGCACTGAAGCTTTCTTT
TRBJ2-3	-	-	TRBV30	CAWSFSSGADTQYF	TGTGCCTGGAGTTTTTCCTCAGGCGCAGATACGCAGTATTTT
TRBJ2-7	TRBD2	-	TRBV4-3	CASSQEWGGAYEQYF	TGCGCCAGCAGCCAAGAGTGGGGGGGAGCCTACGAGCAGTACTTC
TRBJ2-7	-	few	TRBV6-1	CASTRAGTNPYEQYF	TGTGCCAGCACCCGAGCCGGGACAAACCCCTACGAGCAGTACTTC
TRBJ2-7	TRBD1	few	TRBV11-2	CASSFSQGQLYEQYF	TGTGCCAGCAGCTTTTCGCAGGGACAGCTATACGAGCAGTACTTC
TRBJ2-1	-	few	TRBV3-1	CASSQETASVFGEQFF	TGTGCCAGCAGCCAAGAAACCGCGTCGGTATTTGGTGAGCAGTTCTTC
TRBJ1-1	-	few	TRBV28	CASTGQNTEAFF	TGTGCCAGCACCGGACAGAACACTGAAGCTTTCTTT
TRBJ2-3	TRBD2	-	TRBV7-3	CASSLIGGRGDTQYF	TGTGCCAGCAGCTTAATCGGCGGGAGGGGTGATACGCAGTATTTT
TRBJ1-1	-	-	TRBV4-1	CASSQVQGVLAEAFF	TGCGCCAGCAGCCAAGTACAGGGCGTTTTGGCTGAAGCTTTCTTT
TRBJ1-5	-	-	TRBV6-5	CASSLTGYQPRHF	TGTGCCAGCAGTCTCACGGGATATCAGCCCCGGCATTTT
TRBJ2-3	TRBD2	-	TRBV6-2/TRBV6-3	CASSYRSGGKTDTQYF	TGTGCCAGCAGTTACAGGAGCGGGGGGAAGACAGATACGCAGTATTTT
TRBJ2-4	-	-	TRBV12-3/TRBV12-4	CAGTDGAKNIQYF	TGTGCCGGTACAGACGGAGCCAAAAACATTCAGTACTTC
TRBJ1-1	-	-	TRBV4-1	CASSQTPNTEALF	TGCGCCAGCAGCCAGACACCTAACACTGAAGCTCTCTTT
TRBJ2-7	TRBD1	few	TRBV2	CASSEALGQGYEQYF	TGTGCCAGCAGTGAAGCGCTTGGACAGGGGTACGAGCAGTACTTC
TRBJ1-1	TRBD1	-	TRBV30	CACTGGLGTEAFF	TGTGCCTGTACAGGGGGCTTGGGCACTGAAGCTTTCTTT
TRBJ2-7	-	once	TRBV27	CASSLIEDKEQYF	TGTGCCAGCAGTTTAATTGAGGATAAGGAGCAGTACTTC
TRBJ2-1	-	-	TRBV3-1	CASSQDRNPGNEQFF	TGTGCCAGCAGCCAAGACAGAAATCCAGGCAATGAGCAGTTCTTC
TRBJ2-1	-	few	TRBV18	CASSPDSGRSYNEQFF	TGTGCCAGCTCACCAGACAGCGGTCGGTCCTACAATGAGCAGTTCTTC
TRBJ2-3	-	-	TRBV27	CASSLSWPDTQYF	TGTGCCAGCAGTTTATCTTGGCCAGATACGCAGTATTTT
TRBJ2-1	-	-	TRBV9	CASSPRSGGSSYNEQFF	TGTGCCAGCAGCCCTCGATCAGGAGGGAGCTCCTACAATGAGCAGTTCTTC
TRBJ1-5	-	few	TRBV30	CACSGRLGNQPQHF	TGTGCCTGCTCCGGACGCTTGGGCAATCAGCCCCAGCATTTT
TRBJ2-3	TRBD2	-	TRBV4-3	CASSHNSGGSTDTQYF	TGCGCCAGCAGCCATAATAGCGGGGGGAGCACAGATACGCAGTATTTT
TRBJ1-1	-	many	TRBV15	CATSREEVNTEAFF	TGTGCCACCAGCAGAGAGGAGGTCAACACTGAAGCTTTCTTT
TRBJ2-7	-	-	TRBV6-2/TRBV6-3	CASSLQTADHEQYF	TGTGCCAGCAGTCTCCAGACGGCCGATCACGAGCAGTACTTC
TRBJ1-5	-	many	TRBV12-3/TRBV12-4	CASSLGMGAENQPQHF	TGTGCCAGCAGTTTAGGAATGGGGGCAGAAAATCAGCCCCAGCATTTT
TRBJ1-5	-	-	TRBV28	CASRQRGGLSRQPPHF	TGTGCCAGCAGGCAACGGGGAGGTTTATCCCGGCAGCCCCCGCATTTT
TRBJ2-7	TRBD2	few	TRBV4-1	CASSQGTSGRYSYEQYF	TGCGCCAGCAGCCAAGGGACTAGCGGGAGGTACTCCTACGAGCAGTACTTC
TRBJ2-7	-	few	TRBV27	CASSLMARSSYEQYF	TGTGCCAGCAGTTTAATGGCTAGGTCCTCCTACGAGCAGTACTTC
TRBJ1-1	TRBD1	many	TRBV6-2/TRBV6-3	CASSYVDRAYAEAFF	TGTGCCAGCAGCTATGTGGACAGGGCGTATGCTGAAGCTTTCTTT
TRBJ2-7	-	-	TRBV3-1	CASGQVADSYEQYF	TGTGCCAGCGGCCAAGTAGCCGATTCCTACGAGCAGTACTTC
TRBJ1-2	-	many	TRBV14	CASSHVTRTEANYGYTF	TGTGCCAGCAGCCATGTCACGAGGACAGAAGCTAACTATGGCTACACCTTC
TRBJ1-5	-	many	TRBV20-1	CSAQEATTMFNSNQPQHF	TGCAGTGCTCAGGAGGCCACTACCATGTTTAATAGCAATCAGCCCCAGCATTTT
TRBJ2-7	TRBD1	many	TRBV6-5	CASSYGTASYEQYF	TGTGCCAGCAGCTACGGGACAGCCTCCTACGAGCAGTACTTC
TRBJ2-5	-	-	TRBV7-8	CASSLQGQEPQYF	TGTGCCAGCAGCTTACAGGGGCAAGAGCCCCAGTACTTC
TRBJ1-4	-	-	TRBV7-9	CASSFPRQATANEKLFF	TGTGCCAGCAGCTTCCCTCGGCAGGCAACAGCTAATGAAAAACTGTTTTTT
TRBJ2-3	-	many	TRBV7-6	CASSSPDWSTDTQYF	TGTGCCAGCAGCTCCCCGGACTGGAGCACAGATACGCAGTATTTT
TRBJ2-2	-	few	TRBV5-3	CARGQDRATNTGELFF	TGTGCCAGAGGCCAGGACCGGGCTACGAACACCGGGGAGCTGTTTTTT
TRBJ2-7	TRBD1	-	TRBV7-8	CASSLSPGTGFRYEQYF	TGTGCCAGCAGCTTAAGCCCCGGGACAGGGTTTAGGTACGAGCAGTACTTC
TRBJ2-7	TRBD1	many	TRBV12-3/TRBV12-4	CASSLGTGAYEQYF	TGTGCCAGCAGCTTAGGGACAGGGGCCTACGAGCAGTACTTC
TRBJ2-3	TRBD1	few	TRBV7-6	CASSFNTGANTDTQYF	TGTGCCAGCAGCTTTAATACAGGGGCAAACACAGATACGCAGTATTTT
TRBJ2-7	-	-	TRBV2	CASSEYGAGSSYEQYF	TGTGCCAGCAGTGAATACGGGGCAGGGTCCTCCTACGAGCAGTACTTC
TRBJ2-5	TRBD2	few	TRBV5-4	CASSSGLAGGPLQETQYF	TGTGCCAGCAGCTCTGGACTAGCGGGAGGCCCTCTCCAAGAGACCCAGTACTTC
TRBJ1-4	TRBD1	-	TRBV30	CAWSLDSGTGYEKLFF	TGTGCCTGGAGCCTGGATTCCGGGACAGGGTATGAAAAACTGTTTTTT
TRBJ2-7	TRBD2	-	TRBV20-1	CSALWTSSFSYEQYF	TGCAGTGCCCTGTGGACTAGTAGCTTCTCCTACGAGCAGTACTTC
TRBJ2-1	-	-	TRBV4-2	CASSQVLTYNEQFF	TGTGCCAGCAGCCAAGTACTGACCTACAATGAGCAGTTCTTC
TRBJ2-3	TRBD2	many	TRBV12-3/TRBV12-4	CASRPSGVEDTQYF	TGTGCCAGCAGGCCTAGCGGAGTCGAAGATACGCAGTATTTT
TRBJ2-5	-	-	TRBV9	CASSVWGLPEETQYF	TGTGCCAGCAGCGTATGGGGCCTCCCGGAAGAGACCCAGTACTTC
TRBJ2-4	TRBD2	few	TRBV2	CASSVASGAHIQYF	TGTGCCAGCAGTGTTGCTAGCGGGGCACACATTCAGTACTTC
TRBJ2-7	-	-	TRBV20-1	CSAKGQTSYEQYF	TGCAGTGCTAAAGGACAGACATCCTACGAGCAGTACTTC
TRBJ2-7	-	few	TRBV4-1	CASSQIHGTYEQYF	TGCGCCAGCAGCCAGATACATGGAACCTACGAGCAGTACTTC
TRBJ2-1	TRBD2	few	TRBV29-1	CSVERGLAGGIGREQFF	TGCAGCGTTGAAAGGGGACTAGCGGGAGGAATAGGGCGGGAGCAGTTCTTC
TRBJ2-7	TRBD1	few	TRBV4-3	CASSQDGGQGSYEQYF	TGCGCCAGCAGCCAAGATGGGGGACAGGGGTCCTACGAGCAGTACTTC
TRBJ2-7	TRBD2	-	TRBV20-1	CSAGDTSASYEQYF	TGCAGTGCTGGAGACACTAGCGCCTCCTACGAGCAGTACTTC
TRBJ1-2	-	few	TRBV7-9	CASSQAGRLNYGYTF	TGTGCCAGCAGCCAGGCGGGACGACTCAACTATGGCTACACCTTC
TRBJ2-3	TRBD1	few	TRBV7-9	CASSQGDREPDTQYF	TGTGCCAGCAGCCAGGGGGACAGGGAACCAGATACGCAGTATTTT